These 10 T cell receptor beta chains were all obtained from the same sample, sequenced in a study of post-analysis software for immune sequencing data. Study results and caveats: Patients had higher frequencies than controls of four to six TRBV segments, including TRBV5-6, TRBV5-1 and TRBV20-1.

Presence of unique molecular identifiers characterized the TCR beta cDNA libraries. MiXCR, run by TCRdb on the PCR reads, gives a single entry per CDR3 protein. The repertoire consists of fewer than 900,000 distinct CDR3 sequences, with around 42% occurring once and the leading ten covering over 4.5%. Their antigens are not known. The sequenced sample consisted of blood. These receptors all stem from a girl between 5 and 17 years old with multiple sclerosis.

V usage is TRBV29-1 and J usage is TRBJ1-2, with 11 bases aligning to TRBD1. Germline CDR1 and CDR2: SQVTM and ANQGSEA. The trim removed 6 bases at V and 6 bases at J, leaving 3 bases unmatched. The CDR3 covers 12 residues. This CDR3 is CSVGQGGDGYTF. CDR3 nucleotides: TGCAGCGTGGGACAGGGGGGTGATGGCTACACCTTC.

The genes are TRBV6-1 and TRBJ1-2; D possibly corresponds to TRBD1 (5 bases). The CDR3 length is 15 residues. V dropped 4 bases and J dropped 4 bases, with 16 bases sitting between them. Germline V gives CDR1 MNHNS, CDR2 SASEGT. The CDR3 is CASSARTGGTYGYTF. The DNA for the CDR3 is TGTGCCAGCAGTGCCCGGACGGGGGGGACCTATGGCTACACCTTC.

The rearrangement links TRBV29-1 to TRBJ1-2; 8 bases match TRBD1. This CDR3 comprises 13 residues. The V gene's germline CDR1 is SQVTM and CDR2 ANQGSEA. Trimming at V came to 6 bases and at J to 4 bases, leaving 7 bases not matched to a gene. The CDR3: CSVSDRGVYGYTF. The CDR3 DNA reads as TGCAGCGTATCAGACAGGGGTGTCTATGGCTACACCTTC.

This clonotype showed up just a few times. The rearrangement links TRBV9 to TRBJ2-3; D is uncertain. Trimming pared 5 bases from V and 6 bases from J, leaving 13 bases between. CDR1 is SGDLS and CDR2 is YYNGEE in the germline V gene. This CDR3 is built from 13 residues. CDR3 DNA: TGTGCCAGCAGTAATCAGGATCCCGATACGCAGTATTTT. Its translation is CASSNQDPDTQYF.

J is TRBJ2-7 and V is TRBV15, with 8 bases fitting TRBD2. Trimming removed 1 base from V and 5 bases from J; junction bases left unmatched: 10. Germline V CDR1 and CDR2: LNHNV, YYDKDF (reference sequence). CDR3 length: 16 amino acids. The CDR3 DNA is TGTGCCACCAGCAGAGTAGTTCCAGCGGGAGTTAACGAGCAGTACTTC. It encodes CATSRVVPAGVNEQYF.

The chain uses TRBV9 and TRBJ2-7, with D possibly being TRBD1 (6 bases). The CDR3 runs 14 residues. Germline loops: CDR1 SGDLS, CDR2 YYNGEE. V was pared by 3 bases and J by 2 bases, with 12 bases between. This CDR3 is CASSDDRSPYEQYF. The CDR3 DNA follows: TGTGCCAGCAGCGACGACAGGTCCCCCTACGAGCAGTACTTC. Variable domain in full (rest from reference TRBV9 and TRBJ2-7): DSGVTQTPKHLITATGQRVTLRCSPRSGDLSVYWYQQSLDQGLQFLIQYYNGEERAKGNILERFSAQQFPDLHSELNLSSLELGDSALYFCASSDDRSPYEQYFGPGTRLTVT.

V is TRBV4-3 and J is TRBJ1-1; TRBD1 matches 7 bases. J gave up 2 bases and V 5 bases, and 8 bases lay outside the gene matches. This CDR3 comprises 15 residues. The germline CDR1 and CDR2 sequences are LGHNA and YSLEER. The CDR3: CASSWRDRVNTEAFF. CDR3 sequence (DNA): TGCGCCAGCAGCTGGAGGGACAGAGTTAACACTGAAGCTTTCTTT.

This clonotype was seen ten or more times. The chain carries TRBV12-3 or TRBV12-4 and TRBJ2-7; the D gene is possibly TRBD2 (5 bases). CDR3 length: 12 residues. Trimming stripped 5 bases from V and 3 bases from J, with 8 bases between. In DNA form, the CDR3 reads TGTGCCAGCAGTCGAAGCGGCTACGAGCAGTACTTC. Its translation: CASSRSGYEQYF.

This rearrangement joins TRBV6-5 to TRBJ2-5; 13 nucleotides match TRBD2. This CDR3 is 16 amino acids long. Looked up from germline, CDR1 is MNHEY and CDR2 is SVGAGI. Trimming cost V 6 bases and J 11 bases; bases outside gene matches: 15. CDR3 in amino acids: CASRGTGLAGVLEQYF. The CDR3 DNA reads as TGTGCCAGCAGGGGAACCGGACTAGCGGGAGTTCTTGAGCAGTACTTC.

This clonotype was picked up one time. As DNA, the CDR3 is TGTGCCAGCAGCGGACAGCCAGAGACCCAGTACTTC. Translation: CASSGQPETQYF. This chain links TRBV2 with TRBJ2-5; D may be TRBD1 (6 bases). V was pared by 6 bases and J by 4 bases, with 9 bases between. The germline CDR1 and CDR2 sequences are SNHLY and FYNNEI. CDR3 size: 12 residues.